This TCR beta chain emerged from a study of T cell responses to AZD1222 COVID-19 vaccine. V was clipped by 5 bases and J by 5 bases, with 12 bases between them. From germline, CDR1 is LNHDA and CDR2 SQIVND (reference sequence). This CDR3 has 13 residues. Generated by immunoSEQ multiplex PCR, the TCRdb table keeps only in-frame clones and is missing some. This repertoire shows 100,000 to 150,000 clones, about 93% found once; its top ten account for approximately 5.4%. The specimen was peripheral blood, collected on day 0 of AZD1222 vaccination. The TCR sequence derives from an adult in good health. The gene calls are TRBV19 and TRBJ1-1; a weak D match, TRBD1 (6 bases). The CDR3 loop reads CASSWGLGTEAFF. The CDR3, as DNA: TGTGCCAGTAGTTGGGGGCTGGGGACTGAAGCTTTCTTT.